This TCR beta chain was documented in a study of T cell responses to AZD1222 COVID-19 vaccine. On the study more broadly: It was second doses at about 4 or about 12 weeks that were pooled.

Study-wide results and limits: Repertoire collection took place solely once the T cell response had peaked. The study reported that nearly half of spike-specific TCRs target unmutated variant regions. Across the whole spike, CD4 TCRs peaked at regions 160-218 and 743-854.

Some clones are missing from TCRdb's copy, which holds only in-frame ones; the method was immunoSEQ multiplex PCR. The table has about 94,000 clones, about 88% seen once. In the case of this clone: Its antigen is unidentified.

From germline, CDR1 is MNHEY and CDR2 SVGEGT. This CDR3 has 12 amino acids. V was trimmed by 6 bases and J by 3 bases, leaving 6 bases between them. The V call is TRBV6-2 or TRBV6-3, the J call TRBJ1-5; no reliable D call. The source material was peripheral blood, sampled on day 0 of AZD1222 vaccination. This clonotype was sampled from an adult in good health. The CDR3 sequence: CASSGPNQPQHF. The CDR3 coding sequence is TGTGCCAGCAGCGGCCCCAATCAGCCCCAGCATTTT.